This T cell receptor (beta chain) emerged from a study of cytomegalovirus exposure and HLA in healthy donors (dated by TCRdb to about 2017). Turning to the overall study: According to an earlier analysis of several hundred of the donors, roughly 180 million T cells yielded some 120 million unique TCR beta sequences and about 300 Gb of sequence data. Roughly 300 gigabases of sequencing data and roughly 81 million unique TCR sequences made up an early release that covered 500 to 650 HLA-typed donors. Among the roughly 430 genotyped donors, around 81% belonged to the genetic ancestry cluster associated with self-reported Caucasian donors. The study aimed to test whether cataloging public T cell receptors could reveal signatures of past pathogen exposure. The study used immunosequencing to profile the T cell repertoires of under 700 subjects and linked those repertoires to cytomegalovirus serostatus. In addition to the first cohort of approximately 670 subjects, a separate validation cohort of 120 different subjects was used. To predict cytomegalovirus infection status, the study combined high-throughput TCR immunosequencing, statistical association of individual TCRs with disease status, and machine learning. To study patterns of TCR occurrence, a later analysis re-analyzed previously published TCR beta repertoires from around 700 donors and added high-resolution HLA genotyping. The later analysis used no new phenotypic data to find candidate immune exposures, relying instead on TCR beta sequences and their occurrence across donors. An earlier analysis of 587 of the donors applied high-throughput TCR beta sequencing to assess whether each TCR beta V gene segment acted as functional or pseudogenic. Donor age, sex, ethnicity and CMV serostatus were compiled together with the repertoire data. Genome-wide SNP genotypes for about 65% of the roughly 700 donors were used in a later genetic analysis, which treated that subset as a discovery cohort. All discovery cohort repertoires had been generated on a single sequencing platform. Class I and class II HLA loci were covered by the typing at four-digit resolution. Typing coverage varied by locus: about 629-630 donors for A, B, C, DRB1 and DQB1; about 520 for DQA1; over 600 for DPA1; fewer than 480 for DPB1. Roughly 5 DR-DQ haplotypes were handled as single units for association and clustering, since linkage in the cohort was strong. Among over 350 genotyped donors of the cohort, an average of around 240,000 unique TCR beta nucleotide sequences were sequenced per donor, roughly a sixth of them non-productive. General study outcomes and caveats: The authors suggested that the approach could potentially be generalized to other disease states and immunological phenotypes. The classifier was reported to diagnose cytomegalovirus status with high specificity and sensitivity in both the original cohort and the validation cohort. Fewer than 20 rarely observed V segments, including chromosome 9 orphons, were excluded from the earlier analysis of several hundred of the donors because counts were too low. In a later genetic analysis, a missense DCLRE1C variant was associated with V-gene and J-gene trimming of TCR beta chains, and the association was replicated in an independent cohort. Specific HLA alleles were associated with roughly 17,000 TCR beta sequences at a false discovery rate of 0.05 in a later analysis. Compared with equally common non-associated chains, HLA-associated TCR beta chains in a later analysis were more clonally expanded and had lower generation probabilities. Because HLA typing was unavailable for some donors at each locus, only the typed subset was used in association tests. In a later genetic analysis, fewer N-insertions in productive TCRs were reported among donors in an Asian-associated ancestry cluster than the roughly 640-donor mean. Three of the identified cytomegalovirus-associated TCR beta chains were confirmed in vitro to be specific for cytomegalovirus antigens. Correlated functional status among segregating V segments might reflect linkage disequilibrium, but an unknown experimental factor could not be ruled out. Across donors, most TCR sequences were observed very rarely, whereas some public TCRs were present in many individuals. The cohort was sequenced for TCR beta chains only, and without alpha or paired-chain data the features that could be detected were limited. A further reported finding was that TCR beta sequences accurately predicted the HLA-A and HLA-B alleles for most subjects in the first cohort. In an earlier analysis of approximately 590 of the donors, most TCR beta V segments appeared in productive rearrangements about 87% or about 30% of the time, broadly matching IMGT annotations. Presence/absence analyses assumed roughly uniform sequencing depth across donors, an assumption that may not hold. For the cohort, immune exposure information was limited to CMV serostatus. A total of around 150 TCR beta chains were listed by the study as associated with cytomegalovirus. Assigning TCR associations to individual alleles was difficult when HLA alleles, especially DR and DQ, strongly co-occurred. A later analysis reported that several top co-occurrence clusters appeared linked to parvovirus B19, influenza, CMV and Epstein-Barr virus. Most CMV-associated TCR beta chains appeared to be HLA-restricted in a later analysis, and the HLA associations seemed to be driven largely by CMV exposure. A group of highly shared sequence variants was considered likely to be a technical artifact of the sequencing pipeline. In a later analysis, TCR association rates were found to vary across HLA loci, with the most associated TCRs seen for DRB1 alleles and the fewest for HLA-C alleles.

This clone was counted only a few times. There is no known antigen for this receptor. The record has no base qualities; no much larger clone is one base away. The cohort comprised 666 healthy bone marrow donors. All cohort members were sampled while nominally healthy, although unrecorded immune exposures were likely present. The donor was CMV seronegative and was included in the group of a few hundred seronegative cohort members. A peripheral blood sample was collected from each donor, and TCR beta sequencing was performed on peripheral blood mononuclear cells. The Qiagen DNeasy Blood Extraction Kit was used to extract genomic DNA from the blood cell samples. Libraries were built with the immunoSEQ multiplex PCR assay. For the multiplex PCR, a mixture combining 60 forward primers for TCR Vbeta segments and 13 reverse primers for TCR Jbeta segments was used. The CDR3 region of rearranged TCR beta genes was amplified from genomic DNA by a multiplex PCR assay. The amplified TCR beta libraries were sequenced on the Illumina HiSeq System as 87-base-pair reads. The authors' analysis ran thus. In a later analysis, 70 million to 95 million unique TCR beta chains were counted across the 500 to 850 repertoires, and around 11 million of these chains were shared by at least two donors. Raw reads were error-corrected and collapsed into unique sequences with a nearest-neighbor algorithm that merged closely related sequences to remove PCR and sequencing errors. Alignment of CDR3 sequences to IMGT reference sequences was used to assign V, D and J gene segments. For a sequence to be retained, a match of at least six nucleotides to both a V gene segment and a J gene segment was required. A rearrangement was called productive if the CDR3 had no stop codons and remained in frame with V and J, and every other rearrangement was called non-productive. Following IMGT convention, CDR3 was defined as the stretch from the second conserved V-encoded cysteine up to the conserved J-encoded phenylalanine. Sequences without an unambiguous match to a single V gene segment were excluded from the earlier analysis of about 600 of the donors. An earlier analysis of several hundred of the donors classified V segments as functional when productive rearrangements were above 56.7% and as segregating when the standard deviation between donors was above 5%. A statistical classification framework was developed to diagnose cytomegalovirus status using the catalog of TCR beta chain sequences. In a later analysis, TCR nucleotide sequences were compared against IMGT/GENE-DB human TR gene sequences so that V and J genes could be assigned. A later analysis assigned CDR3 sequences and most-parsimonious VDJ recombination scenarios with the TCRdist pipeline. A later analysis defined each TCR beta chain by its CDR3 amino acid sequence plus V-gene family, and excluded reads lacking a unique V-gene family. In a later analysis, a few hundred highly shared, low-generation-probability nucleotide sequences were removed to address suspected cross-contamination and a sequencing artifact. In a later analysis, a clonal expansion index for each public chain was calculated from normalized within-repertoire ranks of inferred template counts. Generation probabilities in a later analysis came from a VDJ recombination model fitted to out-of-frame rearrangements, and those results were checked against IGoR. In a later analysis, hypergeometric tests were used to score TCR-TCR, TCR-HLA and TCR-CMV co-occurrence, with a repertoire-size bias correction applied to TCR pairs. A later analysis estimated false discovery rates by permuting HLA or CMV assignments 20 times. In a later analysis, co-occurring TCRs were grouped using DBSCAN, and TCRdist sequence similarity was added for clustering within HLA-allele-positive subsets. Co-occurrence clustering excluded repertoires with fewer than 30,000 or more than 120,000 public chains, plus five with anomalous nucleotide sharing. This is the immuneACCESS table as TCRdb keeps it, with only in-frame sequences that have V and J called. A part of the clones is gone; compared with another copy, unresolved V genes explain less than half, and the rest is unexplained. V and J calls and clone size are those listed in that table; D and trimming were worked out from the DNA. Recorded for this sample are 110,000 or so clones; more than 65% of them occurred a single time. 1.5% of the sample rests with the top ten.

The sample consisted of PBMCs. The TCR sequence derives from a young woman in good health and CMV-seronegative.

The nucleotide sequence is given as TGCGCCAGCAGTCAATCGAGGGAGCCCCAGCATTTT. Its protein is CASSQSREPQHF. Here the chain combines TRBV23-1 and TRBJ1-5, with the D gene not confidently named. TRBV23-1 is flagged as an ORF with uncertain function. V loses 0 bases, J loses 8 bases, and the germline ends lie 5 bases apart. There are 12 amino acids in the CDR3, from cysteine to phenylalanine inclusive. The kept DNA is CDR3 alone, 36 bases in frame from the first base.